The present entry profiles one TCR beta chain with its context. These data come from a study of blood T cell repertoires in COVID-19. At the level of the study: Samples taken during acute and convalescent COVID-19 were collected in the United States, Italy and Spain.

In germline, CDR1 is SNHLY, CDR2 FYNNEI. CDR3 size: 15 residues. Trimming took off 4 bases at V and 1 base at J, with 13 bases between the two ends. Only in-frame clones appear in the TCRdb table, and some are missing; sequencing was by immunoSEQ multiplex PCR. Of a few hundred thousand clones in the sample, 70% to 90% were seen once. This receptor was obtained from a woman in her 70s with acute or convalescent COVID-19. Material for sequencing was peripheral blood. This rearrangement joins TRBV2 to TRBJ2-5, with D possibly matching TRBD2 (5 bases). CDR3 in DNA: TGTGCCAGCAGTGTGGTAGGACTGACCCAAGAGACCCAGTACTTC. Its protein product is CASSVVGLTQETQYF. The whole variable domain, remainder taken from reference TRBV2 and TRBJ2-5, is EPEVTQTPSHQVTQMGQEVILRCVPISNHLYFYWYRQILGQKVEFLVSFYNNEISEKSEIFDDQFSVERPDGSNFTLKIRSTKLEDSAMYFCASSVVGLTQETQYFGPGTRLLVL.